Presented here are 32 T cell receptor beta chains from one specimen sequenced in a study of blood T cell repertoires in COVID-19. Generated by immunoSEQ multiplex PCR, the TCRdb table keeps only in-frame clones and is missing some. The data hold 100,000 to 120,000 clones, with approximately 85% observed a single time. The source material was peripheral blood. The receptors were gathered from a woman aged 55-75 years with acute or convalescent COVID-19.

The rearrangement joins TRBV5-4 to TRBJ2-2; D perhaps matches TRBD2 (6 bases). Between the trimmed V and J ends, which lost 4 bases and 5 bases, there was a span of 15 bases. The germline gives CDR1 SGHNT, CDR2 YYREEE (reference sequence). This CDR3 is built from 15 residues. The CDR3 loop is CASSDQGLWTGELFF. The CDR3 DNA reads as TGTGCCAGCAGCGACCAAGGACTATGGACCGGGGAGCTGTTTTTT.

V and J are TRBV5-4 and TRBJ1-4; 10 nucleotides align to TRBD1. The CDR3 is made up of 14 amino acids. CDR1 and CDR2 (germline): SGHNT, YYREEE (reference sequence). V lost 2 bases and J lost 7; bases outside the gene matches: 2. The CDR3 sequence: CASSFGTGVEKLFF. The CDR3 DNA reads as TGTGCCAGCAGCTTTGGGACAGGGGTTGAAAAACTGTTTTTT.

This clone has a handful of counts. The V call is TRBV19, the J call TRBJ2-7; 7 positions match TRBD1. J lost 3 bases, V lost 3 bases, and 2 bases had no gene match. Germline loops: CDR1 LNHDA, CDR2 SQIVND (reference sequence). The CDR3 loop spans 13 amino acids. Written as DNA, the CDR3 is TGTGCCAGTAGTATTGGGGACAGCTACGAGCAGTACTTC. Residues: CASSIGDSYEQYF.

This clone was recorded once. The gene calls are TRBV6-5 and TRBJ1-1; D perhaps matches TRBD1 (5 bases). The CDR3 covers 15 residues. The germline CDR1 and CDR2 sequences are MNHEY and SVGAGI. V lost 6 bases, J lost 0 bases, and 14 bases lay in between. The CDR3 DNA follows: TGTGCCAGCAGCGGACATCCCCACATGAACACTGAAGCTTTCTTT. Encoded protein: CASSGHPHMNTEAFF.

This chain joins TRBV19 and TRBJ1-3; weak D call: TRBD1 (6 bases). CDR3 length equals 14 residues. Germline V gives CDR1 LNHDA, CDR2 SQIVND (reference sequence). Trimming pared 5 bases from V and 4 bases from J, leaving 12 bases between. CDR3 nucleotides: TGTGCCAGTAGTTCAACAGGGTTCGGAAACACCATATATTTT. Protein sequence: CASSSTGFGNTIYF.

This clone was detected only once. The chain recombines TRBV7-6 with TRBJ2-6; weak D call: TRBD1 (5 bases). The CDR3 is 15 residues long. The germline gives CDR1 SGHVS, CDR2 FNYEAQ. The V and J ends lost 3 bases and 7 bases respectively, with 13 bases between them. CDR3 loop: CASSFGRAVANVLTF. In nucleotides, the CDR3 is TGTGCCAGCAGCTTTGGCAGGGCGGTCGCCAACGTCCTGACTTTC.

This rearrangement joins TRBV4-2 to TRBJ1-1; D is uncertain. V gave up 6 bases and J gave up 2 bases, with 16 bases separating them. CDR1 and CDR2 (germline): LGHNA, YNFKEQ. The CDR3 sequence is 15 residues long. CDR3 region: CASRRTSGVNTEAFF. CDR3 bases: TGTGCCAGCAGGCGAACTTCCGGGGTTAACACTGAAGCTTTCTTT.

The J gene is TRBJ2-5, the V gene TRBV5-6; 12 bases map to TRBD2. This CDR3 spans 15 amino acids. V lost 5 bases to trimming and J lost 3 bases; unmatched junction nucleotides: 5. CDR1 is SGHDT and CDR2 is YYEEEE in the germline V gene. This CDR3 is CASSYGLAGKETQYF. The DNA for the CDR3 is TGTGCCAGCAGTTACGGACTAGCGGGAAAAGAGACCCAGTACTTC.

The rearrangement links TRBV11-3 to TRBJ2-1; D might be TRBD2 (7 bases). CDR1 is SGHNT, CDR2 YENEEA, per germline. The CDR3 consists of 15 residues. With 3 bases removed from V and 4 bases from J, the gap between germline ends came to 13 bases. CDR3: CASSFEGGEYNEQFF. The CDR3 DNA sequence: TGTGCCAGCAGCTTTGAAGGGGGGGAGTACAATGAGCAGTTCTTC.

This chain uses TRBV2 with TRBJ1-1; 7 bases match TRBD1. The CDR3 loop spans 13 amino acids. V was clipped by 10 bases and J by 0 bases; unmatched bases: 5. Germline V CDR1 and CDR2: SNHLY, FYNNEI. The CDR3 spells CATSTGMNTEAFF. The CDR3 nucleotides are TGTGCCACTTCGACAGGGATGAACACTGAAGCTTTCTTT. The complete variable domain, with remaining parts taken from reference TRBV2 and TRBJ1-1, reads EPEVTQTPSHQVTQMGQEVILRCVPISNHLYFYWYRQILGQKVEFLVSFYNNEISEKSEIFDDQFSVERPDGSNFTLKIRSTKLEDSAMYFCATSTGMNTEAFFGQGTRLTVV.

V usage is TRBV6-5 and J usage is TRBJ2-3, with TRBD2 matching over 8 bases. The V gene end was trimmed by 4 bases and the J gene end by 6 bases; junction bases not matched to a gene: 6. This CDR3 comprises 14 residues. CDR1 is MNHEY and CDR2 is SVGAGI in the germline V gene. DNA for the CDR3: TGTGCCAGCAGTTTTGGACTAGCAGAGGATACGCAGTATTTT. It translates to CASSFGLAEDTQYF.

The chain is built from TRBV18 and TRBJ1-1; 7 nucleotides agree with TRBD1. The germline V gene has CDR1 KGHSH and CDR2 LQKENI. This CDR3 spans 14 amino acids. The V segment lost 1 base and the J segment 5 bases; nucleotides outside the gene matches: 4. CDR3 DNA sequence: TGTGCCAGCTCACCACAGGGGGCGGTGACTGAAGCTTTCTTT. Amino acid sequence: CASSPQGAVTEAFF.

This sequence joins TRBV18 and TRBJ2-3; tentative D call: TRBD1 (6 bases). Trimming removed 4 bases at V and 0 bases at J, with 8 bases between. The germline CDR1 and CDR2 sequences are KGHSH and LQKENI. The CDR3 is 14 amino acids. The CDR3 region is CASSRTASTDTQYF. The CDR3 bases are TGTGCCAGCTCACGGACAGCTAGCACAGATACGCAGTATTTT.

This clone was observed at least ten times. The genes are TRBV11-3 and TRBJ2-7; TRBD1 agrees at 10 bases. Trimming removed 5 bases from V and 0 bases from J; junction bases left unmatched: 7. Germline V CDR1 and CDR2: SGHNT, YENEEA. The CDR3 runs to 16 residues. The CDR3 DNA reads TGTGCCAGCAGCACAAGCTGGGACAGGGGCTCCTACGAGCAGTACTTC. Its translation: CASSTSWDRGSYEQYF.

The rearrangement uses TRBV11-1 and TRBJ1-2, with D possibly TRBD1 on 5 matching bases. V lost 8 bases and J 6 bases, leaving 19 bases between the germline ends. Germline-derived CDR1 and CDR2 are SGHAT and FQDESV (reference sequence). The CDR3 loop spans 14 amino acids. CDR3 loop: CASERGDQGHGYTF. CDR3 sequence (DNA): TGTGCCAGCGAAAGGGGCGACCAAGGACATGGCTACACCTTC.

The chain links TRBV2 to TRBJ1-2; TRBD1 is a possible D gene (6 bases). The germline V gene encodes CDR1 SNHLY and CDR2 FYNNEI. The CDR3 has 11 residues. The V end was cut by 6 bases, the J end by 6 bases, with 8 bases between. The CDR3 sequence: CASRQGDGYTF. CDR3 sequence (DNA): TGTGCCAGCAGACAGGGAGATGGCTACACCTTC.

This clone has only a few counts. J is TRBJ1-1 and V is TRBV30; D perhaps matches TRBD1 (5 bases). This CDR3 region has 13 residues. Germline lookup yields CDR1 GTSNPN and CDR2 SVGIG (reference sequence). The V gene lost 4 bases and the J gene lost 6 bases, with 15 bases spanning the gap. The CDR3 loop is CAWTQGAFSEAFF. The CDR3 nucleotides are TGTGCCTGGACTCAGGGTGCTTTCTCTGAAGCTTTCTTT.

This clone occurred a few times. This sequence joins TRBV30 and TRBJ2-5; D ambiguous. Germline V gives CDR1 GTSNPN, CDR2 SVGIG (reference sequence). The CDR3 consists of 13 residues. Trimming removed 5 bases from V and 5 bases from J, with 15 bases in between. CDR3: CAWGRRSRETQYF. CDR3 nucleotide sequence: TGTGCCTGGGGGCGGCGATCTCGGGAGACCCAGTACTTC.

The chain combines TRBV4-1 with TRBJ2-7; 8 nucleotides line up with TRBD2. In germline, CDR1 is MGHRA, CDR2 YSYEKL. The CDR3 is 15 residues long. Losses at the gene ends were 5 bases for V and 4 bases for J; bases not matched to a gene: 10. The chain's CDR3 is CASSYGLAEGYEQYF. In DNA form, the CDR3 reads TGCGCCAGCAGCTATGGACTAGCCGAGGGGTACGAGCAGTACTTC.

CDR3 DNA: TGTGCCAGCAGCTCCTTTCCGACAGGGAAAGACTATGGCTACACCTTC. Translating gives CASSSFPTGKDYGYTF. The chain joins TRBV7-9 to TRBJ1-2; 7 bases fit TRBD1. V trimming: 4 bases; J trimming: 3 bases; junction bases outside the gene matches: 11. The CDR3 has 16 amino acids. Germline loops: CDR1 SEHNR, CDR2 FQNEAQ (reference sequence).

The chain's CDR3 is CASSFSTGYEQYF. CDR3 nucleotide sequence: TGTGCCAGCAGCTTTTCGACAGGTTACGAGCAGTACTTC. The chain combines TRBV11-2 with TRBJ2-7; possible D gene TRBD1, 6 bases. CDR3 length: 13 amino acids. The germline V and J ends were trimmed by 3 bases and 4 bases, with 10 bases remaining between them. CDR1 and CDR2 (germline): SGHAT, FQNNGV. Based on the CDR3 plus reference TRBV11-2 and TRBJ2-7, the full variable domain is EAGVAQSPRYKIIEKRQSVAFWCNPISGHATLYWYQQILGQGPKLLIQFQNNGVVDDSQLPKDRFSAERLKGVDSTLKIQPAKLEDSAVYLCASSFSTGYEQYFGPGTRLTVT.

The chain combines TRBV7-3 with TRBJ2-5; 9 nucleotides match TRBD1. The germline CDR1 and CDR2 sequences are SGHTA and FQGTGA. V was pared by 5 bases and J by 4 bases, with 11 bases of the junction left unmatched. This CDR3 region has 16 residues. This CDR3 reads CASSRLGQGRGETQYF. The CDR3 DNA reads as TGTGCCAGCAGCCGGTTAGGACAGGGGAGGGGAGAGACCCAGTACTTC. Full variable domain (outside the CDR3, taken from reference TRBV7-3 and TRBJ2-5): GAGVSQTPSNKVTEKGKYVELRCDPISGHTALYWYRQSLGQGPEFLIYFQGTGAADDSGLPNDRFFAVRPEGSVSTLKIQRTERGDSAVYLCASSRLGQGRGETQYFGPGTRLLVL.

Comments on this clone: A read error may account for a junction end that differs from germline. J is TRBJ2-7 and V is TRBV7-2, with a possible D match to TRBD2 (6 bases). Germline V gives CDR1 SGHTA, CDR2 FQGNSA. The CDR3 is made up of 14 amino acids. CDR3 sequence (DNA): TGTGCCAGCCGCTTTGGGGGGTCATCCTACGAGCAGTACTTC. As protein: CASRFGGSSYEQYF.

The rearrangement joins TRBV4-3 to TRBJ2-3; perhaps TRBD2 as D (6 bases). The germline V gene encodes CDR1 LGHNA and CDR2 YSLEER. Trimming removed 0 bases from V and 2 bases from J, with 12 bases in between. CDR3 size: 16 residues. The CDR3 sequence is CASSQDFAGYTDTQYF. As DNA, the CDR3 is TGCGCCAGCAGCCAAGATTTCGCGGGGTACACAGATACGCAGTATTTT.

A remark on this clone: Sequence at one end of the junction differs from germline and may be a read error. V and J are TRBV12-3 or TRBV12-4 and TRBJ1-5, with 8 bases that match TRBD1. The CDR3 runs 13 residues. The chain's CDR3 is CASRLDRGQPQHF. CDR3 coding DNA: TGTGCCAGCAGATTAGACAGGGGACAGCCCCAGCATTTT.

The chain uses TRBV7-8 and TRBJ1-6; no firm D call. V was trimmed by 1 base and J by 9 bases, leaving 7 bases between them. There are 13 residues in the CDR3. The germline V gene has CDR1 SGHVS and CDR2 FQNEAQ. The CDR3 nucleotides are TGTGCCAGCAGCTTAGAGTTCGGTTCACCCCTCCACTTT. It codes for CASSLEFGSPLHF.

The V call is TRBV9, the J call TRBJ1-1; TRBD1 aligns across 7 bases. The junction had 8 bases not matched to a gene; V was cut back by 4 bases and J by 5 bases. Germline V CDR1 and CDR2: SGDLS, YYNGEE. The CDR3 length is 14 residues. CDR3 bases: TGTGCCAGCAGCTTAACGGACAGGTCGACTGAAGCTTTCTTT. Its translation: CASSLTDRSTEAFF.

The chain joins TRBV29-1 to TRBJ1-1; 10 nucleotides line up with TRBD1. CDR1 is SQVTM and CDR2 is ANQGSEA in the germline V gene. The CDR3 is 14 residues long. Unmatched junction bases numbered 8, after V lost 6 bases and J lost 4 bases. CDR3 region: CSVQSTGGGTEAFF. The DNA for the CDR3 is TGCAGCGTACAATCGACAGGGGGCGGCACTGAAGCTTTCTTT. Full variable domain (outside the CDR3, taken from reference TRBV29-1 and TRBJ1-1): SAVISQKPSRDICQRGTSLTIQCQVDSQVTMMFWYRQQPGQSLTLIATANQGSEATYESGFVIDKFPISRPNLTFSTLTVSNMSPEDSSIYLCSVQSTGGGTEAFFGQGTRLTVV.

The chain joins TRBV10-3 to TRBJ1-1; a possible D gene is TRBD1 (6 bases). The germline V gene encodes CDR1 ENHRY and CDR2 SYGVKD. The CDR3 consists of 11 residues. Trimming removed 3 bases at V and 10 bases at J, with 9 bases between. CDR3 protein: CAISEQGRAFF. In DNA form, the CDR3 reads TGTGCCATCAGTGAACAGGGAAGAGCTTTCTTT.

V and J are TRBV7-2 and TRBJ2-7; 8 bases fit TRBD1. This CDR3 has 15 amino acids. V lost 5 bases to trimming and J lost 4 bases; unmatched junction nucleotides: 10. The germline V gene has CDR1 SGHTA and CDR2 FQGNSA. CDR3 protein: CASSRTGYRVYEQYF. The CDR3 DNA reads as TGTGCCAGCAGCCGGACAGGGTATAGAGTGTACGAGCAGTACTTC.

The chain is built from TRBV30 and TRBJ1-6; D uncertain. CDR1 is GTSNPN and CDR2 is SVGIG in the germline V gene (reference sequence). V was pared by 1 base and J by 8 bases, with 9 bases between. This CDR3 comprises 13 residues. CDR3 coding DNA: TGTGCCTGGAGTGAAAGTGGAGATTCACCCCTCCACTTT. Translating it yields CAWSESGDSPLHF.

This rearrangement joins TRBV10-3 to TRBJ1-2; a possible D gene is TRBD1 (6 bases). Per the germline V gene, CDR1 is ENHRY and CDR2 is SYGVKD. Trimming took off 3 bases at V and 1 base at J, with 15 bases between the two ends. The CDR3 runs to 16 residues. The CDR3 sequence: CAISDEQGRGNYGYTF. In DNA form, the CDR3 reads TGTGCCATCAGTGATGAACAGGGTCGCGGTAACTATGGCTACACCTTC.